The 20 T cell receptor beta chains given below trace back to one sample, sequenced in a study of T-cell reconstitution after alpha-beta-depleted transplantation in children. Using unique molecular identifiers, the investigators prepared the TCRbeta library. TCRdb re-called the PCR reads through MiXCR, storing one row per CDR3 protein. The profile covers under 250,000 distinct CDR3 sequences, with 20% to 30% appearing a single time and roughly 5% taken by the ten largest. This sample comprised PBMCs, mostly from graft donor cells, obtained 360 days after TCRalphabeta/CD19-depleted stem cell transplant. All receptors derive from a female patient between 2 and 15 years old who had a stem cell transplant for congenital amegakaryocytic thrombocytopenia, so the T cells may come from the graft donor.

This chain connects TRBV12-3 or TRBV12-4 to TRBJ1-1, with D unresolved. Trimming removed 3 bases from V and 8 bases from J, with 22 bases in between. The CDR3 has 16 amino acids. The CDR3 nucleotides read TGTGCCAGCAGTTTCTCGATGAGGAGAGCCATTAACGAAGCTTTCTTT. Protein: CASSFSMRRAINEAFF.

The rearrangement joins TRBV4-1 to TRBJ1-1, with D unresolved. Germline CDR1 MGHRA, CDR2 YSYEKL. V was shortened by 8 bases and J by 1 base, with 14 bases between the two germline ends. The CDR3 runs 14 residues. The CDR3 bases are TGCGCCAGCGGGGAACGTGGGCCGAACACTGAAGCTTTCTTT. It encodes CASGERGPNTEAFF.

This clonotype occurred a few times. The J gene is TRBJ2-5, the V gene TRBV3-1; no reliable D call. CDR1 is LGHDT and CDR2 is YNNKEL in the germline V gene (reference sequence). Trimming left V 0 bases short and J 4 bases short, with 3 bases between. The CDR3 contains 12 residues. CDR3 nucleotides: TGTGCCAGCAGCCAAGATCCAGAGACCCAGTACTTC. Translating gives CASSQDPETQYF.

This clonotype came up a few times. CDR3 sequence: CSASIGGVIVNEQFF. The DNA for the CDR3 is TGCAGTGCTAGTATTGGTGGAGTAATTGTGAATGAGCAGTTCTTC. The genes are TRBV20-1 and TRBJ2-1; D remains ambiguous. The CDR3 totals 15 residues. V shed 3 bases and J shed 7 bases, with 19 bases lying between them. Germline-derived CDR1 and CDR2 are DFQATT and SNEGSKA (reference sequence).

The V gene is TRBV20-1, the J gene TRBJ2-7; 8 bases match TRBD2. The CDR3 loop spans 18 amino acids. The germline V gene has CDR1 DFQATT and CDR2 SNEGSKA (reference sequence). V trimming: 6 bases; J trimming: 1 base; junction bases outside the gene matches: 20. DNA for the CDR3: TGCAGTGCACTAATCCCAGCGGGGGACCTACTAGGATCCTACGAGCAGTACTTC. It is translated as CSALIPAGDLLGSYEQYF.

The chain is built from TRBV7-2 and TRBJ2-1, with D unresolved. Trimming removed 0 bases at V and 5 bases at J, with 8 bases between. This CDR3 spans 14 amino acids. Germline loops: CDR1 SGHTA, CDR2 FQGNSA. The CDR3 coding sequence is TGTGCCAGCAGCTTAGCGACCAGCGACAATGAGCAGTTCTTC. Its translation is CASSLATSDNEQFF.

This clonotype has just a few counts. Here the CDR3 reads CASSLGYRRSYNEQFF. CDR3 bases: TGTGCCAGCAGCTTAGGTTACAGACGCTCCTACAATGAGCAGTTCTTC. The gene calls are TRBV11-3 and TRBJ2-1; D uncertain. This CDR3 spans 16 amino acids. V was pared by 1 base and J by 0 bases, with 10 bases between. Germline V gene data show CDR1 as SGHNT and CDR2 as YENEEA.

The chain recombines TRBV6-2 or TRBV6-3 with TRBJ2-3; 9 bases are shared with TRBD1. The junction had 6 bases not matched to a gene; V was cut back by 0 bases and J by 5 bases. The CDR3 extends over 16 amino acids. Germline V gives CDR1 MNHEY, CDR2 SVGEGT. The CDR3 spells CASSYSGQGSRDTQYF. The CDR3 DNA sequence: TGTGCCAGCAGTTACTCGGGACAGGGTTCCAGAGATACGCAGTATTTT.

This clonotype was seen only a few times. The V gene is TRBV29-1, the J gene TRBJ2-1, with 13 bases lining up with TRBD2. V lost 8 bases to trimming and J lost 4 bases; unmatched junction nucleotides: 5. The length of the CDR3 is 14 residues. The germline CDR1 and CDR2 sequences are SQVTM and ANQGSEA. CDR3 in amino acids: CSQTSGGAYNEQFF. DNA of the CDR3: TGCAGCCAAACTAGCGGGGGGGCGTACAATGAGCAGTTCTTC.

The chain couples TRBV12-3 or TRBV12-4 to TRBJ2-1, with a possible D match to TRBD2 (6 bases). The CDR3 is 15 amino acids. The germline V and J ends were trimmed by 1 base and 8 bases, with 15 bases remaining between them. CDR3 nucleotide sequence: TGTGCCAGCAGTTTAGTCTCGGGAGTGATCGATGAGCAGTTCTTC. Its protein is CASSLVSGVIDEQFF.

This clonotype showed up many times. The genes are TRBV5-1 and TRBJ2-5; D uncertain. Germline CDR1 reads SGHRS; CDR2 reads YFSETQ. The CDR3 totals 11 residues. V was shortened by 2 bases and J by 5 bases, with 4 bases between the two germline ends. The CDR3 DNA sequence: TGCGCCAGCAGCTTCATGGAGACCCAGTACTTC. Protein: CASSFMETQYF.

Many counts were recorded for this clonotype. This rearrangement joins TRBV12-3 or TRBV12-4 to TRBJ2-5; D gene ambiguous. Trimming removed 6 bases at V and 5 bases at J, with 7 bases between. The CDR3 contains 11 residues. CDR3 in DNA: TGTGCCAGCAGCTCAGTCGAGACCCAGTACTTC. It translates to CASSSVETQYF.

CDR3 amino acids: CASSYYRGGYEQYF. CDR3 nucleotides: TGTGCCAGCAGTTACTATCGGGGGGGCTACGAGCAGTACTTC. The chain is built from TRBV6-2 or TRBV6-3 and TRBJ2-7; TRBD2 aligns across 8 bases. The CDR3 runs 14 residues. Losses at the gene ends were 1 base for V and 3 bases for J; bases not matched to a gene: 2. Germline V gives CDR1 MNHEY, CDR2 SVGEGT.

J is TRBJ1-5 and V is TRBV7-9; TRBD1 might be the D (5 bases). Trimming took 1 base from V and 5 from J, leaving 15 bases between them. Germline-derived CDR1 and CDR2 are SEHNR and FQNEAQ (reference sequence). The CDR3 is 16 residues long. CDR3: CASSLGDRAVYQPQHF. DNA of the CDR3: TGTGCCAGCAGCTTAGGCGACAGAGCCGTTTATCAGCCCCAGCATTTT. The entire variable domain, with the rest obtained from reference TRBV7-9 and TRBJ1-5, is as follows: DTGVSQNPRHKITKRGQNVTFRCDPISEHNRLYWYRQTLGQGPEFLTYFQNEAQLEKSRLLSDRFSAERPKGSFSTLEIQRTEQGDSAMYLCASSLGDRAVYQPQHFGDGTRLSIL.

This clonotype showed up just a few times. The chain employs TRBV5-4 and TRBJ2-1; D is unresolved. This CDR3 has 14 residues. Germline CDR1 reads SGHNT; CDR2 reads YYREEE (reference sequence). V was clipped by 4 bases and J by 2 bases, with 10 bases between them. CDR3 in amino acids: CASSLLGPYNEQFF. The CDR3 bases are TGTGCCAGCAGCCTACTTGGTCCCTACAATGAGCAGTTCTTC.

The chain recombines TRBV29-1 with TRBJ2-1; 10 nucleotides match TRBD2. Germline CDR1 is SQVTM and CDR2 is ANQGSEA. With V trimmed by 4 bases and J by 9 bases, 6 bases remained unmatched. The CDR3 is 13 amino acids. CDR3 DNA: TGCAGCGTTGCCCTAGCGGGAGACGTTGAGCAGTTCTTC. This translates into CSVALAGDVEQFF.

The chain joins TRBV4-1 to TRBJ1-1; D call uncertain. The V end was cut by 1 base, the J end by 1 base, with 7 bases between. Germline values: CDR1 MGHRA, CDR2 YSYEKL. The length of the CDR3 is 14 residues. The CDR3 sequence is CASSQGFTNTEAFF. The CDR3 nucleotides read TGCGCCAGCAGCCAAGGGTTCACGAACACTGAAGCTTTCTTT.

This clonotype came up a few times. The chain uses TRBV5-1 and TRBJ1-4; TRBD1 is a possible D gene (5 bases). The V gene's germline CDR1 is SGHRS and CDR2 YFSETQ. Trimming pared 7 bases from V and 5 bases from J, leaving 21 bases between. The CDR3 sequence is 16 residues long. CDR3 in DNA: TGCGCCAGCTCTCAATCCTTGGGGCAGAGGAATGAAAAACTGTTTTTT. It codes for CASSQSLGQRNEKLFF. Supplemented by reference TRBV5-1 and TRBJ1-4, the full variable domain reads KAGVTQTPRYLIKTRGQQVTLSCSPISGHRSVSWYQQTPGQGLQFLFEYFSETQRNKGNFPGRFSGRQFSNSRSEMNVSTLELGDSALYLCASSQSLGQRNEKLFFGSGTQLSVL.

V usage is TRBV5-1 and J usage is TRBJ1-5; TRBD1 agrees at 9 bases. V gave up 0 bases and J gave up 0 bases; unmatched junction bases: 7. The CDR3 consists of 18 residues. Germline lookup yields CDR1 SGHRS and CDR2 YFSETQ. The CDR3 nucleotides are TGCGCCAGCAGCTTGGGCCAACAGGGGGCTTATAGCAATCAGCCCCAGCATTTT. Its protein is CASSLGQQGAYSNQPQHF.

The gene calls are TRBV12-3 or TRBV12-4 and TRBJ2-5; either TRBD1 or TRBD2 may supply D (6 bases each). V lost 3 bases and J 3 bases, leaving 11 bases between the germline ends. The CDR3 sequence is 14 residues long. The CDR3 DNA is TGTGCCAGCAGTTTTTCCGGGGGCAAAGAGACCCAGTACTTC. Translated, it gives CASSFSGGKETQYF.